This T cell receptor (beta chain) was captured in a study of cytomegalovirus exposure and HLA in healthy donors. The protocol was immunoSEQ multiplex PCR, while the TCRdb copy is restricted to in-frame clones and leaves out a portion. Of about 69,000 clones in the sample, around 93% are singletons; the top ten hold roughly 1%. The V gene end was trimmed by 5 bases and the J gene end by 3 bases; junction bases not matched to a gene: 5. Per germline, CDR1 LGHNT and CDR2 FRNRAP. The CDR3 totals 15 residues. The receptor comes from a woman aged 18-29 years in good health and CMV-seronegative. Material for sequencing was PBMCs. The chain couples TRBV12-5 to TRBJ2-1; 9 bases align to TRBD1. The DNA of the CDR3 is TGTGCTAGTGGTCCCGGGACAGGGAACTACAATGAGCAGTTCTTC. This sequence encodes CASGPGTGNYNEQFF. Based on the CDR3 plus reference TRBV12-5 and TRBJ2-1, the full variable domain is DARVTQTPRHKVTEMGQEVTMRCQPILGHNTVFWYRQTMMQGLELLAYFRNRAPLDDSGMPKDRFSAEMPDATLATLKIQPSEPRDSAVYFCASGPGTGNYNEQFFGPGTRLTVL.